What follows are 12 T cell receptor beta chains derived from one specimen sequenced in a study of glioma-infiltrating T cells after dendritic cell vaccination. Here immunoSEQ multiplex PCR was the method, and the copy in TCRdb shows in-frame clones only, minus some. The data show about 82,000 clones, around 90% seen once. This sample comprised blood, obtained before dendritic cell vaccination. The receptors originated from a human donor with glioblastoma.

This clone has just one count. The rearrangement uses TRBV5-1 and TRBJ1-2, with 7 bases aligning to TRBD1. J was trimmed by 7 bases and V by 5 bases; bases with no gene match: 14. Germline lookup yields CDR1 SGHRS and CDR2 YFSETQ. The CDR3 length is 15 residues. CDR3: CASSWDSPLSGGYTF. The CDR3 DNA sequence: TGCGCCAGCAGTTGGGACAGCCCCCTATCGGGTGGCTACACCTTC.

This chain joins TRBV6-5 and TRBJ2-1; 12 bases fit TRBD1. Germline lookup yields CDR1 MNHEY and CDR2 SVGAGI. This CDR3 contains 15 residues. The J segment lost 9 bases and the V segment lost 5 bases, leaving 8 bases of the junction unmatched. The CDR3 protein is CASSTTGTGGAEQFF. CDR3 bases: TGTGCCAGCAGTACCACCGGGACAGGGGGCGCTGAGCAGTTCTTC.

The V call is TRBV10-2, the J call TRBJ1-5; D ambiguous. V was clipped by 8 bases and J by 2 bases, with 13 bases between them. Germline CDR1 WSHSY, CDR2 SAAADI. This CDR3 comprises 14 residues. CDR3 amino acids: CASGLAGGNQPQHF. CDR3 in DNA: TGCGCCAGCGGGTTGGCAGGCGGCAATCAGCCCCAGCATTTT.

This clone was seen only a few times. The chain is built from TRBV6-6 and TRBJ1-1; TRBD1 aligns across 7 bases. The V gene end was trimmed by 5 bases and the J gene end by 2 bases; junction bases not matched to a gene: 8. Germline CDR1 is MNHNY and CDR2 is SVGAGI (reference sequence). The CDR3 runs to 15 residues. The CDR3 DNA reads as TGTGCCAGCAGTAACCCTCAGGGGGAAAACACTGAAGCTTTCTTT. Encoded protein: CASSNPQGENTEAFF.

A remark on this clone: Compared with germline, one end of the junction differs, possibly owing to a read error. This chain joins TRBV6-6 and TRBJ2-7; 7 bases agree with TRBD2. There are 11 residues in the CDR3. CDR1 is MNHNY, CDR2 SVGAGI, per germline (reference sequence). The CDR3 nucleotides read TGTGCCAGCAGTTACAGCGGGAAGACGGACTTC. Protein product: CASSYSGKTDF.

The genes are TRBV11-3 and TRBJ2-5; 7 nucleotides align to TRBD2. The germline CDR1 and CDR2 sequences are SGHNT and YENEEA. J lost 2 bases, V lost 1 base, and 7 bases had no gene match. CDR3 length: 16 residues. CDR3 DNA sequence: TGTGCCAGCAGCTTAGGAGCGGGGAGAGGGCAAGAGACCCAGTACTTC. It codes for CASSLGAGRGQETQYF.

J is TRBJ2-5 and V is TRBV28; 7 bases align to TRBD2. The length of the CDR3 is 16 residues. Germline trimming cut 6 bases from V and 2 bases from J; bases unmatched to any gene: 12. Germline lookup yields CDR1 MDHEN and CDR2 SYDVKM. The CDR3 DNA sequence: TGTGCCAGCAGATCTATACGCACACTAGCGCAAGAGACCCAGTACTTC. It specifies CASRSIRTLAQETQYF.

The rearrangement uses TRBV15 and TRBJ1-4; no definite D call. Trimming left V 4 bases short and J 5 bases short, with 5 bases between. The CDR3 length is 12 residues. Per germline, CDR1 LNHNV and CDR2 YYDKDF (reference sequence). The DNA of the CDR3 is TGTGCCACCAGCACGACAAATGAAAAACTGTTTTTT. It codes for CATSTTNEKLFF.

This chain joins TRBV10-3 and TRBJ1-1; tentative D call: TRBD1 (6 bases). Germline CDR1 ENHRY, CDR2 SYGVKD. V lost 6 bases to trimming and J lost 4 bases, with 9 bases between them. The CDR3 sequence is 12 residues long. The CDR3 spells CAIRDSSTEAFF. The CDR3 DNA reads TGTGCCATCAGGGACAGTTCCACTGAAGCTTTCTTT.

This sequence joins TRBV15 and TRBJ1-4; TRBD1 is a possible D gene (5 bases). V lost 9 bases and J 7 bases, leaving 24 bases between the germline ends. The CDR3 has 16 residues. Per the germline V gene, CDR1 is LNHNV and CDR2 is YYDKDF (reference sequence). The CDR3 nucleotides are TGTGCCACGTGTTCTTTGTCCGGGAGCGGGGCTGAAAAACTGTTTTTT. Its translation is CATCSLSGSGAEKLFF.

The genes are TRBV11-3 and TRBJ2-1; the match to TRBD2 covers 13 bases. This CDR3 comprises 16 residues. Germline values: CDR1 SGHNT, CDR2 YENEEA. V lost 0 bases to trimming and J lost 7 bases; unmatched junction nucleotides: 3. The CDR3 DNA sequence: TGTGCCAGCAGCTTAGAGGGGACTAGCGGGGTTAATGAGCAGTTCTTC. This gives the protein CASSLEGTSGVNEQFF.

This clone was counted a few times. The rearrangement links TRBV4-2 to TRBJ2-1; D gene uncertain. The germline gives CDR1 LGHNA, CDR2 YNFKEQ. This CDR3 has 14 residues. V lost 0 bases and J lost 8, with 11 bases in between. CDR3 sequence reads: CASSQDRSVDEQFF. CDR3 DNA: TGTGCCAGCAGCCAAGATCGGAGCGTCGATGAGCAGTTCTTC.